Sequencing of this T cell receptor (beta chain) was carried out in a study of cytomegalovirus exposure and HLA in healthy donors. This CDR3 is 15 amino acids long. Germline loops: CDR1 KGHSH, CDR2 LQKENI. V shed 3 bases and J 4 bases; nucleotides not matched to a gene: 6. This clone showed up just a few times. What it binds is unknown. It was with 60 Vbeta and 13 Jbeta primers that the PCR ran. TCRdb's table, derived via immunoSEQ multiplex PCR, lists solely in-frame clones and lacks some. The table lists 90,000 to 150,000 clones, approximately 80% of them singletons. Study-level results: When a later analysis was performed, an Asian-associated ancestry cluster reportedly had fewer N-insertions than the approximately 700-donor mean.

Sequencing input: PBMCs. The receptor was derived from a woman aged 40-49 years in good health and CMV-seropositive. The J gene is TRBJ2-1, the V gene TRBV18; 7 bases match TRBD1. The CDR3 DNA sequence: TGTGCCAGCTCACCCGACAGGGAAAAATACAATGAGCAGTTCTTC. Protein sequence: CASSPDREKYNEQFF.